The sequence of this TCR beta chain was determined in a study of glioma-infiltrating T cells after dendritic cell vaccination. The time point denotes: after dendritic cell vaccination, including at tumor progression/relapse. After removal of 6 bases from V and 1 base from J, the junction contained 8 bases not matched to a gene. Looked up from germline, CDR1 is SGHTA and CDR2 is FQGNSA. This CDR3 region has 16 residues. Sequenced by immunoSEQ multiplex PCR; TCRdb stores in-frame clones only, minus some. The repertoire includes roughly 87,000 clones, around 83% of them detected once, and 5.5% to 8% sits in the top ten.

The sequenced sample was blood, obtained after dendritic cell vaccination. The clonotype was recovered from a human donor with glioblastoma. This chain uses TRBV7-2 with TRBJ1-2; TRBD1 matches at 10 bases. The DNA for the CDR3 is TGTGCCAGCAGGGGAACCGACAGGGGGCTTAACTATGGCTACACCTTC. This encodes CASRGTDRGLNYGYTF.